This T cell receptor beta chain stems from a study of blood T cell repertoires in COVID-19. Study background: Sites across the United States, Italy and Spain contributed samples from acute and convalescent COVID-19.

The protocol was immunoSEQ multiplex PCR, while the TCRdb copy is restricted to in-frame clones and leaves out a portion. The sample shows over 200,000 clones, around 93% of them seen only once. This CDR3 spans 16 amino acids. CDR1 is SGHRS and CDR2 is YFSETQ in the germline V gene. V lost 0 bases and J 0 bases, leaving 10 bases between the germline ends. The chain has TRBV5-1 and TRBJ1-3; D possibly corresponds to TRBD1 (6 bases). The TCR was taken from a human donor in a cohort exposed to, infected with or recovered from COVID-19 (not recorded which). The donor label of this sample is uncertain. The sequenced sample consisted of PBMCs or T cells enriched from blood (not recorded which). Here the CDR3 DNA reads TGCGCCAGCAGCTTGGGGGGGCAGAGCTCTGGAAACACCATATATTTT. Amino acid sequence: CASSLGGQSSGNTIYF.